This T cell receptor beta chain was retrieved from a study of shared clonotypes between healthy human individuals. Libraries were prepared by immunoSEQ multiplex PCR; TCRdb keeps only in-frame clonotypes and omits some of them. The sample lists roughly 200,000 clones, about 66% seen once, with 10% in the top ten. Trimming removed 3 bases at V and 1 base at J, with 13 bases between. The CDR3 has 17 residues. From germline, CDR1 is MGHDK and CDR2 SYGVNS. The TCR originated in a man aged 25-45 years in good health. This chain joins TRBV25-1 and TRBJ2-6; TRBD2 might be the D (5 bases). The source material was memory CD4+ T cells sorted from blood. The subset is: CD45RA-negative fraction. The CDR3 sequence: CASSDPVGESGANVLTF. CDR3 DNA sequence: TGTGCCAGCAGTGATCCGGTCGGGGAGTCTGGGGCCAACGTCCTGACTTTC.